This T cell receptor beta chain was observed in a study of T cells in Graves' hyperthyroidism and ophthalmopathy. Study findings and constraints: Blood also carried most thyroid clonotypes expanded above 0.001.

The TCR beta CDR3 regions underwent amplification using RNA transcripts as the source. HTBI primers were employed in a first-round RT-PCR of the TCR CDR3. TCRdb reprocessed the multiplex PCR reads with MiXCR, giving one entry per CDR3 protein. The sample records over 450,000 distinct CDR3 sequences, approximately 17% being singletons. Disease lasting under 3 months, a NOSPECS grade of at least 4, and a Clinical Activity Score of at least 3 were features of the ophthalmopathy patients. Using approximately 10 ml of fresh peripheral blood, PBMCs were prepared. As regards this clonotype: Its specificity is unknown.

Germline lookup yields CDR1 SGHTS and CDR2 YDEGEE. V trimming: 3 bases; J trimming: 3 bases; junction bases outside the gene matches: 7. This CDR3 is built from 15 residues. The receptor was isolated from a woman under 30 with Graves' ophthalmopathy. The sequencing input was blood. The chain employs TRBV5-8 and TRBJ2-7, with TRBD1 matching over 9 bases. CDR3: CASSWVGTGNYEQYF. The CDR3 DNA is TGTGCCAGCAGCTGGGTCGGGACAGGGAACTACGAGCAGTACTTC.